The 17 T cell receptor beta chains below all came from one sample that was sequenced in a study of ipilimumab plus nivolumab after autologous stem cell transplantation. Sequencing was performed with immunoSEQ multiplex PCR; in TCRdb, only in-frame clones are kept and a portion is missing. The repertoire has approximately 80,000 clones, about 83% of them found once; the top ten carry roughly 2%. The sequences come from PBMCs, collected in a trial of ipilimumab plus nivolumab as post-transplant consolidation. The receptors here all came from a male donor with diffuse large B-cell lymphoma.

The chain has TRBV5-1 and TRBJ1-2; unclear D gene. The germline V gene encodes CDR1 SGHRS and CDR2 YFSETQ. The CDR3 loop spans 15 amino acids. Trimming took 1 base from V and 8 from J, leaving 18 bases between them. As DNA, the CDR3 is TGCGCCAGCAGCTTGAATGAGGGTAGCGGTGGAGGCTACACCTTC. Residues: CASSLNEGSGGGYTF. Combining the CDR3 with reference TRBV5-1 and TRBJ1-2 gives the whole variable domain KAGVTQTPRYLIKTRGQQVTLSCSPISGHRSVSWYQQTPGQGLQFLFEYFSETQRNKGNFPGRFSGRQFSNSRSEMNVSTLELGDSALYLCASSLNEGSGGGYTFGSGTRLTVV.

The CDR3 nucleotides read TGTGCCAGCAGTTCCCTTGGGGGAGTGACCGGGGAGCTGTTTTTT. Translated, it gives CASSSLGGVTGELFF. This chain links TRBV6-6 with TRBJ2-2, with D perhaps given as TRBD1 or TRBD2 (5 bases each). The V and J ends lost 4 bases and 5 bases respectively, with 14 bases between them. CDR1 is MNHNY, CDR2 SVGAGI, per germline (reference sequence). The CDR3 contains 15 residues.

This clone has just one count. CDR3 bases: TGTGCCAGCTCACCGAACAGGGATAAGGCCAACGTCCTGACTTTC. Protein: CASSPNRDKANVLTF. The chain employs TRBV18 and TRBJ2-6; D possibly corresponds to TRBD1 (6 bases). CDR1 is KGHSH and CDR2 is LQKENI in the germline V gene. The CDR3 spans 15 residues. V was cut by 3 bases and J by 6 bases, with 12 bases left in between.

The rearrangement uses TRBV10-3 and TRBJ2-5; possible D gene TRBD2, 5 bases. Germline loops: CDR1 ENHRY, CDR2 SYGVKD. V lost 8 bases, J lost 3 bases, and 22 bases lay in between. The CDR3 is 16 residues long. The chain's CDR3 is CAICTIDREVEETQYF. The CDR3 bases are TGTGCCATCTGTACCATCGACCGGGAAGTGGAAGAGACCCAGTACTTC.

The chain couples TRBV5-4 to TRBJ2-4; 8 bases are a match to TRBD1. With 4 bases clipped from V and 3 bases from J, the junction kept 9 bases outside the gene matches. The CDR3 consists of 16 residues. The germline gives CDR1 SGHNT, CDR2 YYREEE (reference sequence). CDR3 DNA sequence: TGTGCCAGCAGCGCACAGGGGGGAGAGGTCAAAAACATTCAGTACTTC. Protein product: CASSAQGGEVKNIQYF.

This clone was detected a few times. The gene calls are TRBV18 and TRBJ1-1; D gene uncertain. The V gene lost 2 bases and the J gene lost 0 bases, with 7 bases spanning the gap. This CDR3 has 14 amino acids. CDR1 is KGHSH, CDR2 LQKENI, per germline. CDR3 bases: TGTGCCAGCTCACCAGACAAATTGAACACTGAAGCTTTCTTT. Amino acids: CASSPDKLNTEAFF. The full variable domain, completed using reference TRBV18 and TRBJ1-1, is NAGVMQNPRHLVRRRGQEARLRCSPMKGHSHVYWYRQLPEEGLKFMVYLQKENIIDESGMPKERFSAEFPKEGPSILRIQQVVRGDSAAYFCASSPDKLNTEAFFGQGTRLTVV.

V and J are TRBV6-5 and TRBJ2-7; 9 bases line up with TRBD1. Germline CDR1 is MNHEY and CDR2 is SVGAGI. The length of the CDR3 is 16 residues. Losses at the gene ends were 0 bases for V and 5 bases for J; bases not matched to a gene: 8. The CDR3 here is CASSYSPSGQGDEQYF. CDR3 DNA: TGTGCCAGCAGTTACTCCCCGTCGGGACAGGGCGACGAGCAGTACTTC.

The chain links TRBV28 to TRBJ1-2, with D tentatively TRBD1 (5 bases). Germline V gives CDR1 MDHEN, CDR2 SYDVKM. The CDR3 spans 15 residues. The V end lost 6 bases, the J end lost 0 bases, and 14 bases lay between the germline ends. The CDR3: CASRPRDGTNYGYTF. The DNA for the CDR3 is TGTGCCAGCAGACCCCGGGACGGAACTAACTATGGCTACACCTTC.

The chain combines TRBV18 with TRBJ1-6; the D gene is possibly TRBD1 (5 bases). V was shortened by 6 bases and J by 7 bases, with 16 bases between the two germline ends. Germline CDR1 reads KGHSH; CDR2 reads LQKENI. The CDR3 is 15 amino acids. The CDR3 sequence is CASSGGPPRNSPLHF. The CDR3 nucleotides read TGTGCCAGCTCGGGGGGTCCCCCAAGGAATTCACCCCTCCACTTT.

This chain links TRBV6-5 with TRBJ1-3, with a possible D match to TRBD1 (5 bases). CDR3 length: 15 residues. From germline, CDR1 is MNHEY and CDR2 SVGAGI. V was cut by 0 bases and J by 7 bases, with 13 bases left in between. CDR3 protein: CASSYSLRDRNTIYF. DNA of the CDR3: TGTGCCAGCAGTTACTCGCTCAGGGACCGCAACACCATATATTTT.

The chain uses TRBV15 and TRBJ2-2, with D possibly TRBD2 on 5 matching bases. Germline values: CDR1 LNHNV, CDR2 YYDKDF (reference sequence). V lost 0 bases to trimming and J lost 5 bases, with 7 bases between them. The CDR3 is made up of 14 amino acids. CDR3 nucleotide sequence: TGTGCCACCAGCAGAGATCCGGGAACCGGGGAGCTGTTTTTT. Residues: CATSRDPGTGELFF. Filled out from reference TRBV15 and TRBJ2-2, the complete variable domain reads DAMVIQNPRYQVTQFGKPVTLSCSQTLNHNVMYWYQQKSSQAPKLLFHYYDKDFNNEADTPDNFQSRRPNTSFCFLDIRSPGLGDTAMYLCATSRDPGTGELFFGEGSRLTVL.

This chain connects TRBV6-1 to TRBJ2-2; TRBD1 matches 9 bases. Trimming cost V 6 bases and J 5 bases; bases outside gene matches: 7. Germline-derived CDR1 and CDR2 are MNHNS and SASEGT. The CDR3 is 15 amino acids. The DNA of the CDR3 is TGTGCCAGCAGAGACAAAGGGACAGGGACCGGGGAGCTGTTTTTT. Translated: CASRDKGTGTGELFF.

V is TRBV5-6 and J is TRBJ2-7; 9 positions agree with TRBD1. CDR1 is SGHDT and CDR2 is YYEEEE in the germline V gene. The CDR3 extends over 13 amino acids. Germline trimming cut 0 bases from V and 6 bases from J; bases unmatched to any gene: 1. The CDR3 DNA is TGTGCCAGCAGCTTGGACAGGGGGCTCGAGCAGTACTTC. Protein sequence: CASSLDRGLEQYF.

This clone has a handful of counts. J is TRBJ1-1 and V is TRBV9; no definite D call. Germline V gene lookup returns CDR1 SGDLS and CDR2 YYNGEE. The CDR3 runs to 13 residues. Trimming pared 4 bases from V and 1 base from J, leaving 8 bases between. CDR3: CASSTSPNTEAFF. In DNA form, the CDR3 reads TGTGCCAGCAGCACGAGTCCGAACACTGAAGCTTTCTTT.

The chain has TRBV27 and TRBJ1-5; D unclear. CDR1 and CDR2 from the germline V gene are MNHEY and SMNVEV (reference sequence). CDR3 length: 13 residues. V gave up 11 bases and J gave up 4 bases, with 15 bases separating them. Here the CDR3 reads CAAGSPANQPQHF. The CDR3 nucleotides are TGTGCCGCGGGTAGCCCAGCTAATCAGCCCCAGCATTTT.

In DNA, the CDR3 is TGTGCCAGCTCACCACGAGTAGCGACAGGGGATGTCACCTTC. Amino acid sequence: CASSPRVATGDVTF. The chain combines TRBV18 with TRBJ1-2; 8 nucleotides match TRBD1. The CDR3 loop spans 14 amino acids. V lost 1 base to trimming and J lost 13 bases; unmatched junction nucleotides: 11. Per germline, CDR1 KGHSH and CDR2 LQKENI.

The chain is built from TRBV6-5 and TRBJ2-2; possibly TRBD1 or TRBD2 for D (5 bases each). From germline, CDR1 is MNHEY and CDR2 SVGAGI. This CDR3 contains 14 residues. With 4 bases removed from V and 2 bases from J, the gap between germline ends came to 8 bases. CDR3 DNA sequence: TGTGCCAGCAGTTCTCGGGACAACACCGGGGAGCTGTTTTTT. It translates to CASSSRDNTGELFF.